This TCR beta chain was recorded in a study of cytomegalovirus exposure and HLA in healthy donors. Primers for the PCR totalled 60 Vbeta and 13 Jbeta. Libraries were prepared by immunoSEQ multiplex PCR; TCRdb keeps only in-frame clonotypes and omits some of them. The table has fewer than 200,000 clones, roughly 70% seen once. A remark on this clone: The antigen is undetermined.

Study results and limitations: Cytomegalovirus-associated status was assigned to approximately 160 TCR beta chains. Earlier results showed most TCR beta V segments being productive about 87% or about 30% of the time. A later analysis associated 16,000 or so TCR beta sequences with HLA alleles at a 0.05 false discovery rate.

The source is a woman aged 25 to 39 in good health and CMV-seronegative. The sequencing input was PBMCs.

For the CDR3, the DNA is TGTGCCAGCAGCCGTCAGGGCGACAAAGACTTCTCCTACGAGCAGTACTTC. Its translation: CASSRQGDKDFSYEQYF. The J gene is TRBJ2-7, the V gene TRBV5-5, with a weak D call TRBD1 (5 bases). V was clipped by 4 bases and J by 0 bases, with 20 bases between them. Germline assignment: CDR1 SGHKS and CDR2 YYEKEE (reference sequence). The CDR3 runs 17 residues.